The 22 T cell receptor beta chains below all came from one sample that was sequenced in a study of T cells in localized non-small cell lung cancer (dated by TCRdb to the early 2020s). Libraries were built with the immunoSEQ multiplex PCR assay. Held by TCRdb, this immuneACCESS table contains in-frame sequences only and omits some clones. Under half of the omission traces to an unresolved V gene where checked; the cause of the rest is unknown. This sample holds around 34,000 clones; around 93% were observed only once. The ten most abundant clones make up 6.5% to 10% of the sample. This sample comprised peripheral blood, obtained before any cancer treatment. The receptors come from an older female donor with stage I lung adenocarcinoma.

The chain carries TRBV11-3 and TRBJ1-4, with a tentative D call TRBD1 (6 bases). Germline V gene data show CDR1 as SGHNT and CDR2 as YENEEA. V lost 4 bases and J lost 11, with 17 bases in between. The CDR3 runs to 14 residues. The CDR3 bases are TGTGCCAGCAGCTACCGCCCCGACAGGCAGAAACTGTTTTTT. Its protein is CASSYRPDRQKLFF.

The chain carries TRBV6-6 and TRBJ1-3; weak D call: TRBD1 (5 bases). The CDR3 consists of 15 residues. Germline lookup yields CDR1 MNHNY and CDR2 SVGAGI (reference sequence). V was cut by 8 bases and J by 2 bases, with 16 bases left in between. The CDR3 here is CASRRDVDTGNTIYF. CDR3 nucleotide sequence: TGTGCCAGCCGCCGGGACGTCGATACTGGAAACACCATATATTTT.

The chain combines TRBV11-3 with TRBJ2-1, with D perhaps matching TRBD2 (6 bases). The germline gives CDR1 SGHNT, CDR2 YENEEA. The CDR3 length is 15 residues. Trimming cost V 0 bases and J 9 bases, with 15 bases left between them. CDR3 coding DNA: TGTGCCAGCAGCTTAGAACGGGGGAAATTCGGTGAGCAGTTCTTC. It translates to CASSLERGKFGEQFF.

The rearrangement joins TRBV6-1 to TRBJ1-2, with 7 positions matching TRBD1. The V gene end was trimmed by 4 bases and the J gene end by 4 bases; junction bases not matched to a gene: 12. The length of the CDR3 is 16 residues. Germline V CDR1 and CDR2: MNHNS, SASEGT. CDR3 amino acids: CASSATSPGQLYGYTF. Written as DNA, the CDR3 is TGTGCCAGCAGTGCAACCTCCCCGGGACAGCTCTATGGCTACACCTTC.

CDR3 loop: CASSRDLLGGTDTQYF. CDR3 sequence (DNA): TGCGCCAGCAGCCGCGACCTCTTAGGCGGGACAGATACGCAGTATTTT. The rearrangement links TRBV5-1 to TRBJ2-3, with D tentatively TRBD2 (5 bases). Germline assignment: CDR1 SGHRS and CDR2 YFSETQ. There are 16 residues in the CDR3. V was shortened by 4 bases and J by 3 bases, with 18 bases between the two germline ends.

This clone was seen only once. This chain links TRBV5-1 with TRBJ1-1; TRBD1 matches 9 bases. The CDR3 extends over 15 amino acids. Looked up from germline, CDR1 is SGHRS and CDR2 is YFSETQ. Unmatched junction bases numbered 10, after V lost 3 bases and J lost 7 bases. CDR3 in DNA: TGCGCCAGCAGCTCCGGGGGGACAGGGTTCCATGAAGCTTTCTTT. Amino acid sequence: CASSSGGTGFHEAFF.

This chain connects TRBV7-6 to TRBJ1-3; the D gene is possibly TRBD1 (6 bases). This CDR3 contains 17 residues. CDR1 SGHVS and CDR2 FNYEAQ come from the germline V gene. V dropped 3 bases and J dropped 4 bases, with 19 bases sitting between them. The CDR3 DNA follows: TGTGCCAGCAGCTTTGACCGGTCTGGAGACAGGGGAAACACCATATATTTT. The encoded protein is CASSFDRSGDRGNTIYF.

This chain links TRBV19 with TRBJ2-7, with 10 positions matching TRBD1. Germline V lookup: CDR1 LNHDA, CDR2 SQIVND (reference sequence). V was pared by 3 bases and J by 2 bases, with 7 bases of the junction left unmatched. The CDR3 spans 16 residues. In nucleotides, the CDR3 is TGTGCCAGTAGTATCGCGGGACAGGGGCTAACCTACGAGCAGTACTTC. Protein: CASSIAGQGLTYEQYF.

The chain combines TRBV6-4 with TRBJ1-1; 11 bases match TRBD1. Trimming cost V 5 bases and J 2 bases; bases outside gene matches: 10. The CDR3 extends over 17 amino acids. The germline V gene encodes CDR1 MRHNA and CDR2 SNTAGT. In DNA, the CDR3 is TGTGCCAGCAGTCCCGGGACAGGGGGGTTCGGAAACACTGAAGCTTTCTTT. It encodes CASSPGTGGFGNTEAFF.

The chain combines TRBV7-3 with TRBJ2-3; D is uncertain. Germline CDR1 reads SGHTA; CDR2 reads FQGTGA. The length of the CDR3 is 11 residues. Deletions cut 5 bases from V and 6 bases from J, with 6 bases between. The CDR3 sequence: CASSRTDTQYF. CDR3 DNA sequence: TGTGCCAGCAGCAGAACGGATACGCAGTATTTT.

V and J are TRBV6-1 and TRBJ1-2; TRBD1 might be the D (5 bases). This CDR3 comprises 12 residues. CDR1 MNHNS and CDR2 SASEGT come from the germline V gene. Trimming stripped 2 bases from V and 9 bases from J, with 10 bases between. The CDR3 sequence: CASSEQGGRYTF. The CDR3 nucleotides read TGTGCCAGCAGTGAACAGGGTGGCCGCTACACCTTC.

The chain is built from TRBV7-3 and TRBJ1-1; D unclear. In germline, CDR1 is SGHTA, CDR2 FQGTGA. Trimming stripped 0 bases from V and 7 bases from J, with 15 bases between. The CDR3 extends over 15 amino acids. CDR3 amino acids: CASSLTGPPTVEAFF. As DNA, the CDR3 is TGTGCCAGCAGCTTAACGGGTCCTCCGACTGTTGAAGCTTTCTTT.

The V gene is TRBV28, the J gene TRBJ1-4, with D perhaps TRBD1 (5 bases). Trimming stripped 2 bases from V and 8 bases from J, with 12 bases between. CDR1 MDHEN and CDR2 SYDVKM come from the germline V gene. The CDR3 length is 14 residues. CDR3 region: CASSLGGAGEKLFF. CDR3 in DNA: TGTGCCAGCAGTTTAGGGGGAGCAGGGGAAAAACTGTTTTTT. Based on the CDR3 plus reference TRBV28 and TRBJ1-4, the full variable domain is DVKVTQSSRYLVKRTGEKVFLECVQDMDHENMFWYRQDPGLGLRLIYFSYDVKMKEKGDIPEGYSVSREKKERFSLILESASTNQTSMYLCASSLGGAGEKLFFGSGTQLSVL.

This clone was seen a single time. V usage is TRBV28 and J usage is TRBJ2-2; 8 bases map to TRBD2. Germline loops: CDR1 MDHEN, CDR2 SYDVKM. There are 16 residues in the CDR3. Losses at the gene ends were 7 bases for V and 0 bases for J; bases not matched to a gene: 7. The DNA for the CDR3 is TGTGCCAGCACCTCGGGGGGGTCGTCGAACACCGGGGAGCTGTTTTTT. Protein sequence: CASTSGGSSNTGELFF.

The rearrangement uses TRBV5-1 and TRBJ2-1; D not resolved. Trimming removed 0 bases from V and 10 bases from J, with 17 bases in between. Germline values: CDR1 SGHRS, CDR2 YFSETQ. The CDR3 covers 15 residues. DNA for the CDR3: TGCGCCAGCAGCTTGGCCCAGCACCTCGGTGGGGAGCAGTTCTTC. This gives the protein CASSLAQHLGGEQFF.

The chain links TRBV7-9 to TRBJ1-2; TRBD1 might be the D (6 bases). V lost 4 bases, J lost 8 bases, and 17 bases lay in between. The germline V gene encodes CDR1 SEHNR and CDR2 FQNEAQ (reference sequence). The CDR3 has 14 residues. CDR3 loop: CASSSINRDHGYTF. The CDR3 nucleotides are TGTGCCAGCAGCTCCATCAACAGGGACCACGGCTACACCTTC.

V is TRBV2 and J is TRBJ2-5, with 12 bases that match TRBD1. CDR1 is SNHLY, CDR2 FYNNEI, per germline. This CDR3 region has 14 residues. With V trimmed by 6 bases and J by 6 bases, 5 bases remained unmatched. Here the CDR3 DNA reads TGTGCCAGCAGAGGGACAGGGGGCGGGAAGACCCAGTACTTC. It is translated as CASRGTGGGKTQYF.

The chain employs TRBV27 and TRBJ2-1, with 13 bases lining up with TRBD2. The CDR3 contains 19 residues. The junction had 17 bases not matched to a gene; V was cut back by 5 bases and J by 7 bases. Germline CDR1 and CDR2: MNHEY and SMNVEV (reference sequence). CDR3 region: CASSAAGTSGISGRNEQFF. The CDR3 DNA sequence: TGTGCCAGCAGTGCCGCCGGGACTAGCGGGATATCAGGACGGAATGAGCAGTTCTTC.

A word on this clone: A junction boundary mismatches the germline segment, possibly from a read error. The same CDR3 is also encoded by other DNA sequences in this sample. This chain joins TRBV9 and TRBJ1-1, with D unclear. The CDR3 contains 12 residues. The germline V gene encodes CDR1 SGDLS and CDR2 YYNGEE. CDR3 sequence reads: CATRELNTEAFF. The CDR3, as DNA: TGTGCCACTAGGGAGCTGAACACTGAAGCGTTCTTT.

The rearrangement uses TRBV7-2 and TRBJ2-2, with unresolved D. Germline V gene sequence: CDR1 SGHTA, CDR2 FQGNSA. The CDR3 is made up of 16 amino acids. Trimming took off 6 bases at V and 1 base at J, with 15 bases between the two ends. CDR3 protein: CASSRTVLQNTGELFF. For the CDR3, the DNA is TGTGCCAGCAGTCGTACGGTTTTACAGAACACCGGGGAGCTGTTTTTT.

This sequence joins TRBV7-9 and TRBJ1-1; perhaps TRBD1 as D (6 bases). Germline CDR1 SEHNR, CDR2 FQNEAQ (reference sequence). The V gene lost 6 bases and the J gene lost 1 base, with 15 bases spanning the gap. This CDR3 spans 15 amino acids. The CDR3 reads CASSPTGTWNTEAFF. CDR3 coding DNA: TGTGCCAGCAGTCCTACCGGGACATGGAACACTGAAGCTTTCTTT.

The genes are TRBV30 and TRBJ1-5; unclear D gene. The CDR3 covers 13 residues. Deletions cut 2 bases from V and 1 base from J, with 6 bases between. From germline, CDR1 is GTSNPN and CDR2 SVGIG (reference sequence). CDR3: CAWSSGSNQPQHF. The CDR3, as DNA: TGTGCCTGGAGTTCGGGGAGCAATCAGCCCCAGCATTTT. Full variable domain (remainder filled in from reference TRBV30 and TRBJ1-5): SQTIHQWPATLVQPVGSPLSLECTVEGTSNPNLYWYRQAAGRGLQLLFYSVGIGQISSEVPQNLSASRPQDRQFILSSKKLLLSDSGFYLCAWSSGSNQPQHFGDGTRLSIL.